The 3 T cell receptor beta chains in this list originate from one sample, sequenced in a study of PD-L1 blockade in urothelial cancer. The protocol was immunoSEQ multiplex PCR, while the TCRdb copy is restricted to in-frame clones and leaves out a portion. The data show almost 50,000 clones, about 88% seen once. Time point reported: pretreatment peripheral blood. The sequencing used PBMCs, collected around atezolizumab (anti-PD-L1) treatment. The receptor source for this set is a man between 65 and 85 years old with urothelial cancer.

This chain uses TRBV6-5 with TRBJ2-3; 7 nucleotides align to TRBD2. The CDR3 is 14 amino acids. The trim removed 5 bases at V and 8 bases at J, leaving 10 bases unmatched. Germline-derived CDR1 and CDR2 are MNHEY and SVGAGI. The CDR3 DNA reads TGTGCCAGCAGTGACCTGCCGGGGAGGGGTACGCAGTATTTT. This codes for CASSDLPGRGTQYF.

V usage is TRBV14 and J usage is TRBJ1-1, with D maybe TRBD1 (6 bases). The CDR3 sequence is 13 residues long. The germline gives CDR1 SGHDN, CDR2 FVKESK. Trimming removed 6 bases at V and 1 base at J, with 9 bases between. CDR3 residues: CASRRQENTEAFF. In DNA form, the CDR3 reads TGTGCCAGCAGAAGACAGGAGAACACTGAAGCTTTCTTT.

The chain uses TRBV9 and TRBJ1-2; no firm D call. CDR3 length: 12 residues. Germline V gives CDR1 SGDLS, CDR2 YYNGEE. V dropped 3 bases and J dropped 8 bases, with 11 bases sitting between them. The CDR3 DNA reads as TGTGCCAGCAGCGCCCGGGGATTCGGCTACACCTTC. It encodes CASSARGFGYTF.